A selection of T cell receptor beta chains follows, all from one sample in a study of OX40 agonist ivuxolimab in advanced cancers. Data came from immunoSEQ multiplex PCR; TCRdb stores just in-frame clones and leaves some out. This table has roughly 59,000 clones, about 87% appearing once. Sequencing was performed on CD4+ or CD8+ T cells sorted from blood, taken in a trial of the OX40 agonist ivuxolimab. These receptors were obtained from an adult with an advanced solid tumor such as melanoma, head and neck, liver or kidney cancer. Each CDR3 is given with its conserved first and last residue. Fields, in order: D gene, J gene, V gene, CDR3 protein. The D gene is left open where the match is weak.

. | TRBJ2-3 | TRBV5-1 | CASSRQSSTDTQYF
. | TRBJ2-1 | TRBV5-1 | CASSLETGTSYNEQFF
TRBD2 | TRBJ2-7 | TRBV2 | CASSGASGRPYEQYF
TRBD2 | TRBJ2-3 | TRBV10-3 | CAIAGGSLITDTQYF
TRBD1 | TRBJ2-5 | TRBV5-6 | CASSGRTGGGETQYF
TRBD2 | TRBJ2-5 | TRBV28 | CASSAPVAGGGETQYF
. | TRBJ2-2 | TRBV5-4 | CASSPIANTGELFF
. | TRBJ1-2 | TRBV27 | CASSRQVNYGYTF
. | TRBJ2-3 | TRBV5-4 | CASSLDQRSTDTQYF
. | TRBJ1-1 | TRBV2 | CASTETSKTGVNTEAFF
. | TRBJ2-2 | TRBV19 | CASSIGLAVTGELFF
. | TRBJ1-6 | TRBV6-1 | CASSEREGHSPLHF
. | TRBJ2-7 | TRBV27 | CASSRNRVAYEQYF
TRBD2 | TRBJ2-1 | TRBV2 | CASKKRGLSYNEQFF
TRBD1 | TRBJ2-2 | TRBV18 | CASSPTGGADPGELFF